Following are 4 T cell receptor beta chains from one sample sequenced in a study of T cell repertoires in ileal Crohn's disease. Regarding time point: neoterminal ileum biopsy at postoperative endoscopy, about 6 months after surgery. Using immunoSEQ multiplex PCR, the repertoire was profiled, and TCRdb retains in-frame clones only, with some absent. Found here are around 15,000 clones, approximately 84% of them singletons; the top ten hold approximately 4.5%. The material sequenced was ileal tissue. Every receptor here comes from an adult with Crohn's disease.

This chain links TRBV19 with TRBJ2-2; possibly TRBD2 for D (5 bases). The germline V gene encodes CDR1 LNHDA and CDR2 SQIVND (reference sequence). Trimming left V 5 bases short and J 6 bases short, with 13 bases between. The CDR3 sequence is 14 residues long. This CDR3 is CASSPYQRAGELFF. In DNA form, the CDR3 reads TGTGCCAGTAGTCCCTATCAGAGGGCCGGGGAGCTGTTTTTT.

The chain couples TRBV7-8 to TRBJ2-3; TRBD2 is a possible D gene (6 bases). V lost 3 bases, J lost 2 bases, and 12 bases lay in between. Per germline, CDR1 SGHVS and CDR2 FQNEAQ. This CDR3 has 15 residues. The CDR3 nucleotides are TGTGCCAGCAGCTTCGACGGGGGAGACACAGATACGCAGTATTTT. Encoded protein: CASSFDGGDTDTQYF. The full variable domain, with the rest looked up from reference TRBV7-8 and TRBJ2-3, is GAGVSQSPRYKVAKRGQDVALRCDPISGHVSLFWYQQALGQGPEFLTYFQNEAQLDKSGLPSDRFFAERPEGSVSTLKIQRTQQEDSAVYLCASSFDGGDTDTQYFGPGTRLTVL.

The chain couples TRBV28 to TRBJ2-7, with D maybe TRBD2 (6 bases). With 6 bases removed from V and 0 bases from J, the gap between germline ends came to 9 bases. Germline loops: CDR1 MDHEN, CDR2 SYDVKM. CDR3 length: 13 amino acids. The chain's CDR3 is CASRRGLSYEQYF. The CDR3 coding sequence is TGTGCCAGCAGGCGGGGACTCTCCTACGAGCAGTACTTC. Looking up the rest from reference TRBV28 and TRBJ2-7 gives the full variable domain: DVKVTQSSRYLVKRTGEKVFLECVQDMDHENMFWYRQDPGLGLRLIYFSYDVKMKEKGDIPEGYSVSREKKERFSLILESASTNQTSMYLCASRRGLSYEQYFGPGTRLTVT.

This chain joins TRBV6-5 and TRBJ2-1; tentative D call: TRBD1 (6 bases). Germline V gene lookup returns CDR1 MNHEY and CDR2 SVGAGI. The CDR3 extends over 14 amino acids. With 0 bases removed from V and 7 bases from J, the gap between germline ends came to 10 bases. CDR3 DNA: TGTGCCAGCAGTTACTCGGGGACACATAATGAGCAGTTCTTC. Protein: CASSYSGTHNEQFF.